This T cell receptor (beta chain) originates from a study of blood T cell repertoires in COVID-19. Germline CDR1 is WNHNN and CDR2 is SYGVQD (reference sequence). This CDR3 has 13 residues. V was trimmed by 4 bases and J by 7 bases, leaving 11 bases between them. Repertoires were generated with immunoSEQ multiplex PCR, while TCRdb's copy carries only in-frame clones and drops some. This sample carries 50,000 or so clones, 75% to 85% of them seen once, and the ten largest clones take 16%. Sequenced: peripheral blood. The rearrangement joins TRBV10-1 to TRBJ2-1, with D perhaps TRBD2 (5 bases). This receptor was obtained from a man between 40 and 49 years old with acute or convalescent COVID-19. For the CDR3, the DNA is TGCGCCAGCAGTGCCGGACCGGGGAATGAGCAGTTCTTC. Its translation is CASSAGPGNEQFF.